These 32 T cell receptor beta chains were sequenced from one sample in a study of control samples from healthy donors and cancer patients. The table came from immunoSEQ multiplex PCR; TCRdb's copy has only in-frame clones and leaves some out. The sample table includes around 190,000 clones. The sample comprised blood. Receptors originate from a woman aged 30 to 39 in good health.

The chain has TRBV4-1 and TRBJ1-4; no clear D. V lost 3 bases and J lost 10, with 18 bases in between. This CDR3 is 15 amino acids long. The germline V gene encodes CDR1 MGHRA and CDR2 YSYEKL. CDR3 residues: CASSHPLTEKGKLFF. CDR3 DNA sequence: TGCGCCAGCAGCCACCCCCTGACGGAAAAGGGAAAACTGTTTTTT.

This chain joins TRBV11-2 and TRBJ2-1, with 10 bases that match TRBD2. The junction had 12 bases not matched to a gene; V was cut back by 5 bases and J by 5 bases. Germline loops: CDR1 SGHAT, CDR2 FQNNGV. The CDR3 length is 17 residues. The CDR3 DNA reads TGTGCCAGCAGCCCTAGAGGCGGACTAGCGGCCCACAATGAGCAGTTCTTC. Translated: CASSPRGGLAAHNEQFF.

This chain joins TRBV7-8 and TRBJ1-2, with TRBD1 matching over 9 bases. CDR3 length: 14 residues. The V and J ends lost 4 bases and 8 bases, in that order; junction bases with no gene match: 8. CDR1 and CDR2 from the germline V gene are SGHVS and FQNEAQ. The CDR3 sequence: CASSSGGQGGGYTF. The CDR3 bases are TGTGCCAGCAGCTCTGGGGGACAGGGTGGAGGCTACACCTTC.

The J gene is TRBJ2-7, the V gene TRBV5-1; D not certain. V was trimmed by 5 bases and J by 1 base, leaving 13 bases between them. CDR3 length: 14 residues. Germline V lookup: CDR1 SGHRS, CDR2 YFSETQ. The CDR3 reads CASRDASESYEQYF. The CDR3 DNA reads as TGCGCCAGCAGGGATGCTTCGGAGTCCTACGAGCAGTACTTC.

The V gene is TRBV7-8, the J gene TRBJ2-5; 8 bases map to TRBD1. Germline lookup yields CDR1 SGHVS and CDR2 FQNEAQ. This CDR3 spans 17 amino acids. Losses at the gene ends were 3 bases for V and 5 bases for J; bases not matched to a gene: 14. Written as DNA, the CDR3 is TGTGCCAGCAGCTTTACGCGTTTAACAGGGGGATCGGAGACCCAGTACTTC. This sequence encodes CASSFTRLTGGSETQYF.

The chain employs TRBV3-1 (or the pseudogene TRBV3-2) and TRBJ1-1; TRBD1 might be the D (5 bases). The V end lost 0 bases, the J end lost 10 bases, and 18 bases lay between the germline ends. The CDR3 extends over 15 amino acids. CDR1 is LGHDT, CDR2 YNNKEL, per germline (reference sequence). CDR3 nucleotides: TGTGCCAGCAGCCAAGAGTCTCGGGCAGGGCCAAGAGCTTTCTTT. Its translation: CASSQESRAGPRAFF.

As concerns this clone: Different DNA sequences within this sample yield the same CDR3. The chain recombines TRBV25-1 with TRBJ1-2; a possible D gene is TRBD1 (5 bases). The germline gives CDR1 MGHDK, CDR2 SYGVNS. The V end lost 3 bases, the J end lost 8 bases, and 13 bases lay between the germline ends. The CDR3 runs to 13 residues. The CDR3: CASSEGRGDGYTF. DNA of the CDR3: TGTGCCAGCAGTGAGGGGAGGGGTGACGGCTACACCTTC.

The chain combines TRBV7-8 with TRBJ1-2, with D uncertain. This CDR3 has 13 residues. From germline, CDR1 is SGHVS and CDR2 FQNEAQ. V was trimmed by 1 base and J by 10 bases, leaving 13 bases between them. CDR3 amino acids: CASSLVPFRDYTF. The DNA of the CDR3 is TGTGCCAGCAGCTTAGTCCCCTTTAGAGACTACACCTTC.

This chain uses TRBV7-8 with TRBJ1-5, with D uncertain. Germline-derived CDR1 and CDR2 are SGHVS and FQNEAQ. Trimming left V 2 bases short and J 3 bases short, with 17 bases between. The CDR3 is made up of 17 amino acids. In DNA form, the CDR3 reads TGTGCCAGCAGCTTAATCGGACGTACGGGTCTCAATCAGCCCCAGCATTTT. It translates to CASSLIGRTGLNQPQHF.

DNA for the CDR3: TGTGCCAGCCATAGCGGGGGCGGAAGTGAAAAACTGTTTTTT. This translates into CASHSGGGSEKLFF. J is TRBJ1-4 and V is TRBV11-2; D possibly corresponds to TRBD1 (6 bases). CDR1 is SGHAT and CDR2 is FQNNGV in the germline V gene. This CDR3 spans 14 amino acids. Trimming cost V 8 bases and J 7 bases, with 17 bases left between them. Looking up the rest from reference TRBV11-2 and TRBJ1-4 gives the full variable domain: EAGVAQSPRYKIIEKRQSVAFWCNPISGHATLYWYQQILGQGPKLLIQFQNNGVVDDSQLPKDRFSAERLKGVDSTLKIQPAKLEDSAVYLCASHSGGGSEKLFFGSGTQLSVL.

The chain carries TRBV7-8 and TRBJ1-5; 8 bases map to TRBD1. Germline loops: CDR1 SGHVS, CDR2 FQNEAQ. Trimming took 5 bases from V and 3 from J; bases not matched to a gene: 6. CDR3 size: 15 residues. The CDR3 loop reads CASSVGTGLNQPQHF. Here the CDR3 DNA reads TGTGCCAGCAGCGTCGGGACAGGCCTCAATCAGCCCCAGCATTTT.

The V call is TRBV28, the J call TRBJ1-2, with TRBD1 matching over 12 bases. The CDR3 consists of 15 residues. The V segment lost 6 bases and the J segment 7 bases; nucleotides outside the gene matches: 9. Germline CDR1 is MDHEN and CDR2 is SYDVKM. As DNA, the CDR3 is TGTGCCAGCAGCCCCCCGGGACAGGGGGCGGGTGGCTACACCTTC. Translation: CASSPPGQGAGGYTF.

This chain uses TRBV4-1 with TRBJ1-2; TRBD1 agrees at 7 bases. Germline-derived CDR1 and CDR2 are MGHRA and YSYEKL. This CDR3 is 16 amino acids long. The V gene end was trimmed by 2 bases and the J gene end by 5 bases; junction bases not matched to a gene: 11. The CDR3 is CASSQHLPGQKYGYTF. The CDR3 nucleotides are TGCGCCAGCAGCCAACACCTGCCGGGACAGAAATATGGCTACACCTTC.

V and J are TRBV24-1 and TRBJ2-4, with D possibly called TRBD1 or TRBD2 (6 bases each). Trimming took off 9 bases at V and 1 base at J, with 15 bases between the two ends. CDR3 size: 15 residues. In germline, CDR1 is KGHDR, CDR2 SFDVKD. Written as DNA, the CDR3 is TGTGCCACCGGAGAGGGGGGAGCGGCCAAAAACATTCAGTACTTC. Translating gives CATGEGGAAKNIQYF.

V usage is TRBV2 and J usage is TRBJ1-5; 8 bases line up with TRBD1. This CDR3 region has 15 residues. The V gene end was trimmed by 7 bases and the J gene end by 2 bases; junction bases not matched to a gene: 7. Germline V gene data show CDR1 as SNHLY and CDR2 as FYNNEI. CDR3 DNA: TGTGCCAGCACCGAGGACAGGGATGGCAATCAGCCCCAGCATTTT. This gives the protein CASTEDRDGNQPQHF.

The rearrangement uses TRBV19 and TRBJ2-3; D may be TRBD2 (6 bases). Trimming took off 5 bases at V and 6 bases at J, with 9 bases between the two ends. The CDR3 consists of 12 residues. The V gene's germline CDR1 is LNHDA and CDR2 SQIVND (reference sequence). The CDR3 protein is CASSPSADTQYF. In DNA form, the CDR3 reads TGTGCCAGTAGTCCTAGCGCTGATACGCAGTATTTT.

The CDR3 DNA reads as TGTGCCAGCAGTTTATTTTGGGGGCAGGGGTTCCAGCATTTT. This gives the protein CASSLFWGQGFQHF. This chain links TRBV27 with TRBJ1-5; TRBD1 is a possible D gene (6 bases). Looked up from germline, CDR1 is MNHEY and CDR2 is SMNVEV (reference sequence). V dropped 1 base and J dropped 12 bases, with 16 bases sitting between them. The CDR3 covers 14 residues.

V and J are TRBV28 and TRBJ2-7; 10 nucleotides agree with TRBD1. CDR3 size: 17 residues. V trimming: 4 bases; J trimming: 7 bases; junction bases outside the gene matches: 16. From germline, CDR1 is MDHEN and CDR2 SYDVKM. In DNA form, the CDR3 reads TGTGCCAGCAGTTGGACGACCCCCAGGACAGGGGGTTGGGAGCAGTACTTC. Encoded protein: CASSWTTPRTGGWEQYF. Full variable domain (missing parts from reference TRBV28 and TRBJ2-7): DVKVTQSSRYLVKRTGEKVFLECVQDMDHENMFWYRQDPGLGLRLIYFSYDVKMKEKGDIPEGYSVSREKKERFSLILESASTNQTSMYLCASSWTTPRTGGWEQYFGPGTRLTVT.

The CDR3 reads CASSFTTGNTEAFF. The CDR3 DNA reads as TGTGCCAGCAGCTTCACTACAGGGAACACTGAAGCTTTCTTT. The chain is built from TRBV11-2 and TRBJ1-1, with a possible D match to TRBD1 (5 bases). This CDR3 spans 14 amino acids. The V end was cut by 3 bases, the J end by 1 base, with 9 bases between. CDR1 is SGHAT, CDR2 FQNNGV, per germline.

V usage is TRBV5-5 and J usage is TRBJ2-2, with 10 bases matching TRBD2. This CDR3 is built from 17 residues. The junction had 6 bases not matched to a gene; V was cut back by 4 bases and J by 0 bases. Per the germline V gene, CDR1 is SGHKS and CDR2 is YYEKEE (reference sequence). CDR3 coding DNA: TGTGCCAGCAGCCGGGGGCTAGCGGGGGCGAACACCGGGGAGCTGTTTTTT. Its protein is CASSRGLAGANTGELFF.

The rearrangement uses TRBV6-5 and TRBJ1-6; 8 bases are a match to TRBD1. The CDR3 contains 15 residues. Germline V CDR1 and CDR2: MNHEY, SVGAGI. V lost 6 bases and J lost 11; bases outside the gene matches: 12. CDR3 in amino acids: CASRTEDRVGAPLHF. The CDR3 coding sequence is TGTGCCAGCAGGACCGAGGACAGGGTCGGGGCACCCCTCCACTTT.

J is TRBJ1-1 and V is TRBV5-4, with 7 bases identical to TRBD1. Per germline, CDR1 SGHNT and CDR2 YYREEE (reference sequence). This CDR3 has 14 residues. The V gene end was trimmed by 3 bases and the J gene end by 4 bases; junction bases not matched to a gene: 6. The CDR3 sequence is CASSSRGRLTEAFF. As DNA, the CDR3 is TGTGCCAGCAGCTCTAGGGGGCGCCTCACTGAAGCTTTCTTT.

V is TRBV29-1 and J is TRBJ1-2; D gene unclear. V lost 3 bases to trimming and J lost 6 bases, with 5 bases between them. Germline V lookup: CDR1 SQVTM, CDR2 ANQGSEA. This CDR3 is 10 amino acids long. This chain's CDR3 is CSVDIDGYTF. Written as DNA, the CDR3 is TGCAGCGTTGATATTGATGGCTACACCTTC.

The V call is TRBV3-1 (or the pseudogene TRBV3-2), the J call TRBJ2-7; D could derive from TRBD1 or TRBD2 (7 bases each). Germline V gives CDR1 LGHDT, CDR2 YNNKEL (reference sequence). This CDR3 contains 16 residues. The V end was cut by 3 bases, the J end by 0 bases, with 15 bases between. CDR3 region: CASSQSRGGSSYEQYF. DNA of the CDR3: TGTGCCAGCAGCCAGTCCAGGGGGGGGTCCTCCTACGAGCAGTACTTC.

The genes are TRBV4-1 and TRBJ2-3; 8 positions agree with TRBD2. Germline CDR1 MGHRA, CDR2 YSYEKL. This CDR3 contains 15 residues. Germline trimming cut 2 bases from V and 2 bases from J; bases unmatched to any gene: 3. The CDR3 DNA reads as TGCGCCAGCAGCCAACCGGGGGGGGTCACAGATACGCAGTATTTT. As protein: CASSQPGGVTDTQYF.

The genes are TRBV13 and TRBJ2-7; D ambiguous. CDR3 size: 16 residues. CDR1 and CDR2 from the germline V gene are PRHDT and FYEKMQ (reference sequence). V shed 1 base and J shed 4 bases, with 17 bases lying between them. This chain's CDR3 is CASSLVSGGNRYEQYF. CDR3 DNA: TGTGCCAGCAGCTTAGTTTCGGGTGGGAATCGATACGAGCAGTACTTC.

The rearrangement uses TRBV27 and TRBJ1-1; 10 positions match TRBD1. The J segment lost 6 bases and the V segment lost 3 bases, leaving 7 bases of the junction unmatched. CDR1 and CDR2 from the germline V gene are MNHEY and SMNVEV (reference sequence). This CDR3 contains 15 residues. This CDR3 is CASSFGTGEVAEAFF. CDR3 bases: TGTGCCAGCAGTTTCGGGACAGGGGAAGTGGCTGAAGCTTTCTTT.

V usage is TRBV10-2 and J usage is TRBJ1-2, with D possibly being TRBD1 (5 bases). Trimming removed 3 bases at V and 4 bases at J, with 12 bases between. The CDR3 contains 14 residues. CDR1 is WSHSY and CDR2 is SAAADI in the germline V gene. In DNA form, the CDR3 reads TGCGCCAGCAGTGATTTCGGGGCGGGCTATGGCTACACCTTC. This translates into CASSDFGAGYGYTF.

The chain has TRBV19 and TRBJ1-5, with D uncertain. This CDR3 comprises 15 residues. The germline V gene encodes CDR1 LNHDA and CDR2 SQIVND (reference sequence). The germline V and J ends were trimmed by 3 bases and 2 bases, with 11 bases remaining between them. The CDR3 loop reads CASSMEREGNQPQHF. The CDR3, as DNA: TGTGCCAGTAGTATGGAAAGGGAGGGCAATCAGCCCCAGCATTTT.

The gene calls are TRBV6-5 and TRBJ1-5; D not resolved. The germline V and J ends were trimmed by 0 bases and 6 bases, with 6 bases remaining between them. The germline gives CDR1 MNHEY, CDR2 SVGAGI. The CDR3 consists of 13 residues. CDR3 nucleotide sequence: TGTGCCAGCAGTTACTCTCCTTCTCAGCCCCAGCATTTT. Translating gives CASSYSPSQPQHF.

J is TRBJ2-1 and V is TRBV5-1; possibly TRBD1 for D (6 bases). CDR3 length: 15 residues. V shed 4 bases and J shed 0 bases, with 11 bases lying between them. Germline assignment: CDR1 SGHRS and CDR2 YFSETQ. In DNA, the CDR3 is TGCGCCAGCAGCGTCCAGGGGAGCTCCTACAATGAGCAGTTCTTC. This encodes CASSVQGSSYNEQFF.

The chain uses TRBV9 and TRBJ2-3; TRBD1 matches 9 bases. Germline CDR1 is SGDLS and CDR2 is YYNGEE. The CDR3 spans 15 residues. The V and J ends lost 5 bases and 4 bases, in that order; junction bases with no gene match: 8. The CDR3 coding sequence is TGTGCCAGCAGAGACCGGGACAGGGTTCCAGATACGCAGTATTTT. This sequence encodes CASRDRDRVPDTQYF. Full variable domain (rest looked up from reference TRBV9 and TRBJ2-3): DSGVTQTPKHLITATGQRVTLRCSPRSGDLSVYWYQQSLDQGLQFLIQYYNGEERAKGNILERFSAQQFPDLHSELNLSSLELGDSALYFCASRDRDRVPDTQYFGPGTRLTVL.